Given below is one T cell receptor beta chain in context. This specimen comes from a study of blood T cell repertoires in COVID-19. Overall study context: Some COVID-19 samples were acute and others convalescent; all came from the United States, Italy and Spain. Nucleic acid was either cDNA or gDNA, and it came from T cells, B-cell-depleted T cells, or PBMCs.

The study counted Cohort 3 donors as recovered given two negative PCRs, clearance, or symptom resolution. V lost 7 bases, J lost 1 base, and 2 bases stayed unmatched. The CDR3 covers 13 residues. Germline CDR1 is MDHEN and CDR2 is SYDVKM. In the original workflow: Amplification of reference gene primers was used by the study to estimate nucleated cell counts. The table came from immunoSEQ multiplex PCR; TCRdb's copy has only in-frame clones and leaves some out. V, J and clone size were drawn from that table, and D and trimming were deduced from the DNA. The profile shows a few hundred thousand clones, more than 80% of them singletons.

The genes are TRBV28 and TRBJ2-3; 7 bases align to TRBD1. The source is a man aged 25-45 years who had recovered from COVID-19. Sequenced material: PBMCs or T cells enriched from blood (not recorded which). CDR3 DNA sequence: TGTGCCAGCAACAGGGGCGGCACAGATACGCAGTATTTT. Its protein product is CASNRGGTDTQYF. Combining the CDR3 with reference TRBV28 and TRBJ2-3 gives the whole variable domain DVKVTQSSRYLVKRTGEKVFLECVQDMDHENMFWYRQDPGLGLRLIYFSYDVKMKEKGDIPEGYSVSREKKERFSLILESASTNQTSMYLCASNRGGTDTQYFGPGTRLTVL.